The source of this TCR beta chain is a study of identical twins. The study's findings and limits: The authors drew conclusions from cross-sectional statistical analysis rather than following the same donors.

The V gene's germline CDR1 is SGHTS and CDR2 YDEGEE. Trimming cost V 1 base and J 3 bases, with 14 bases left between them. The CDR3 consists of 15 residues. Template switching supplied a universal primer site; unique molecular identifiers were carried on the cDNA. TCRdb analysed the 5' RACE reads with MiXCR anew, one entry per CDR3 protein. Here the sample spans 1.5 million to 2 million distinct CDR3 sequences, around 33% being singletons. Remarks on this clonotype: The antigen is unknown.

The rearrangement uses TRBV5-8 and TRBJ2-7, with a weak D call TRBD1 (6 bases). Source material: cord blood. The source is a newborn girl in good health. This CDR3 is CASSLRYRALYEQYF. CDR3 nucleotide sequence: TGTGCCAGCAGCTTGCGGTACAGGGCTCTCTACGAGCAGTACTTC.